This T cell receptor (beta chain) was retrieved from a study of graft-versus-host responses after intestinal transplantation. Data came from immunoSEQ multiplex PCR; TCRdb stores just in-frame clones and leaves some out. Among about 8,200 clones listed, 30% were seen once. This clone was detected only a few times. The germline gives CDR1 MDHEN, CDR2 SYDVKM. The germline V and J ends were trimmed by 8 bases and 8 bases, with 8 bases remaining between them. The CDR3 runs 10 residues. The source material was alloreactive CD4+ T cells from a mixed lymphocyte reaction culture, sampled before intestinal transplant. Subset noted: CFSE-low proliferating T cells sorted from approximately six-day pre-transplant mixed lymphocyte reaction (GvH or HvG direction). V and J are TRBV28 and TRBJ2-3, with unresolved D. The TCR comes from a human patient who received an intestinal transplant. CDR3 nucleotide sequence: TGTGCCAGCTCCGGTCGTACGCAGTATTTT. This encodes CASSGRTQYF.